A single sample gave rise to the 13 T cell receptor beta chains below, sequenced in a study of T cell responses to AZD1222 COVID-19 vaccine. Method: immunoSEQ multiplex PCR; TCRdb's copy keeps in-frame clones and lacks some. This sample carries under 120,000 clones, 90% to 95% of them seen once, and the ten largest clones take less than 2.5%. The specimen was peripheral blood, collected on day 0 of AZD1222 vaccination. These receptors originate from an adult in good health.

The chain employs TRBV12-3 or TRBV12-4 and TRBJ1-2; D remains ambiguous. CDR3 length: 11 residues. V was trimmed by 3 bases and J by 6 bases, leaving 5 bases between them. In DNA, the CDR3 is TGTGCCAGCAGTTTGTTCGATGGCTACACCTTC. It translates to CASSLFDGYTF.

The rearrangement uses TRBV19 and TRBJ2-7; D unresolved. CDR3 size: 17 residues. In germline, CDR1 is LNHDA, CDR2 SQIVND (reference sequence). V was trimmed by 4 bases and J by 2 bases, leaving 21 bases between them. The CDR3 bases are TGTGCCAGTAGTACCTCTCACCAAGAAGGGTGGACCTACGAGCAGTACTTC. This sequence encodes CASSTSHQEGWTYEQYF.

The chain joins TRBV28 to TRBJ1-2; 11 positions match TRBD1. Trimming took 8 bases from V and 2 from J; bases not matched to a gene: 10. The CDR3 sequence is 16 residues long. CDR1 MDHEN and CDR2 SYDVKM come from the germline V gene. CDR3 sequence (DNA): TGTGCCAGCGCTGGGGACAGGGGGGGCCACAACTATGGCTACACCTTC. Its protein product is CASAGDRGGHNYGYTF.

The chain employs TRBV5-1 and TRBJ1-2; TRBD1 is a possible D gene (6 bases). CDR3 size: 15 residues. V was cut by 4 bases and J by 4 bases, with 17 bases left in between. Germline V lookup: CDR1 SGHRS, CDR2 YFSETQ. The CDR3 DNA sequence: TGCGCCAGCAGCCTTGACTGGGCAGGGGTCTATGGCTACACCTTC. Protein: CASSLDWAGVYGYTF. Drawing the rest from reference TRBV5-1 and TRBJ1-2, the complete variable domain is KAGVTQTPRYLIKTRGQQVTLSCSPISGHRSVSWYQQTPGQGLQFLFEYFSETQRNKGNFPGRFSGRQFSNSRSEMNVSTLELGDSALYLCASSLDWAGVYGYTFGSGTRLTVV.

Comment on this clone: The sample has other DNA sequences that encode this CDR3 too. The gene calls are TRBV5-1 and TRBJ1-1; perhaps TRBD1 as D (5 bases). The CDR3 runs to 13 residues. The germline V gene encodes CDR1 SGHRS and CDR2 YFSETQ. The V gene lost 5 bases and the J gene lost 3 bases, with 11 bases spanning the gap. CDR3 in amino acids: CASSLGGDTEAFF. CDR3 nucleotides: TGCGCCAGCAGTCTCGGGGGGGACACTGAAGCTTTCTTT.

The V call is TRBV19, the J call TRBJ1-4, with TRBD1 as a possible D gene (5 bases). This CDR3 contains 14 residues. The germline V gene has CDR1 LNHDA and CDR2 SQIVND (reference sequence). Trimming removed 3 bases from V and 7 bases from J, with 12 bases in between. The CDR3 region has the DNA TGTGCCAGTAGTATCGGCAGGGAGGTTGAAAAACTGTTTTTT. It specifies CASSIGREVEKLFF.

This chain joins TRBV3-1 (or the pseudogene TRBV3-2) and TRBJ2-3; 10 bases are a match to TRBD2. Trimming removed 6 bases from V and 2 bases from J; junction bases left unmatched: 8. This CDR3 is 16 amino acids long. Germline V gives CDR1 LGHDT, CDR2 YNNKEL (reference sequence). In nucleotides, the CDR3 is TGTGCCAGCAGGGCAAGCGGACTAGCGGTCACAGATACGCAGTATTTT. Encoded protein: CASRASGLAVTDTQYF.

The chain is built from TRBV3-1 (or the pseudogene TRBV3-2) and TRBJ1-2; perhaps TRBD1 as D (6 bases). V gave up 0 bases and J gave up 8 bases, with 13 bases separating them. The germline CDR1 and CDR2 sequences are LGHDT and YNNKEL (reference sequence). The CDR3 is 14 amino acids. CDR3 sequence (DNA): TGTGCCAGCAGCCAAGATAGCAGGGGAGGGGGCTACACCTTC. It is translated as CASSQDSRGGGYTF.

V usage is TRBV6-6 and J usage is TRBJ1-1; D remains unclear. The germline V and J ends were trimmed by 0 bases and 4 bases, with 12 bases remaining between them. The CDR3 is made up of 15 amino acids. Looked up from germline, CDR1 is MNHNY and CDR2 is SVGAGI (reference sequence). Here the CDR3 reads CASSYSGTGLTEAFF. DNA of the CDR3: TGTGCCAGCAGTTACTCCGGAACGGGTCTCACTGAAGCTTTCTTT.

The CDR3 coding sequence is TGTGCCAGCAGCCCCGGACAGGGGGTCACTGAAGCTTTCTTT. It is translated as CASSPGQGVTEAFF. V gene TRBV6-2 or TRBV6-3 combines with J gene TRBJ1-1; 10 bases agree with TRBD1. This CDR3 region has 14 residues. CDR1 is MNHEY, CDR2 SVGEGT, per germline. V gave up 6 bases and J gave up 4 bases; unmatched junction bases: 5.

The V call is TRBV7-9, the J call TRBJ1-4, with 7 bases fitting TRBD1. Looked up from germline, CDR1 is SEHNR and CDR2 is FQNEAQ (reference sequence). The length of the CDR3 is 15 residues. V dropped 5 bases and J dropped 5; count of bases not matched to a gene: 8. The DNA of the CDR3 is TGTGCCAGCAGCCGAGACAGGGAATCCAATGAAAAACTGTTTTTT. It translates to CASSRDRESNEKLFF.

The genes are TRBV19 and TRBJ1-4; no definite D call. CDR1 is LNHDA, CDR2 SQIVND, per germline (reference sequence). V was trimmed by 2 bases and J by 5 bases, leaving 6 bases between them. The CDR3 loop spans 13 amino acids. CDR3 in DNA: TGTGCCAGTAGTATATCCGGGAATGAAAAACTGTTTTTT. Protein sequence: CASSISGNEKLFF.

This clone has only one observation. The rearrangement links TRBV13 to TRBJ1-1; weak D call: TRBD1 (6 bases). Germline assignment: CDR1 PRHDT and CDR2 FYEKMQ (reference sequence). The ends were cut back, 5 bases at V and 4 bases at J, with 17 bases in the middle. The CDR3 contains 15 residues. The CDR3 coding sequence is TGTGCCAGCAGCCTAGAGGCAGGGGCGGGCACTGAAGCTTTCTTT. Amino acid sequence: CASSLEAGAGTEAFF.